Listed here are 15 T cell receptor beta chains from one sample, sequenced in a study of T cell repertoires in ileal Crohn's disease. TCRdb keeps only in-frame clones here, not all; method: immunoSEQ multiplex PCR. The sample has about 11,000 clones, about four fifths seen once. Documented time point: neoterminal ileum biopsy at postoperative endoscopy, about 6 months after surgery. Sequencing was performed on ileal tissue. These receptors originate from an adult with Crohn's disease.

The chain's CDR3 is CASSAQTTDTGAYEQYF. Written as DNA, the CDR3 is TGTGCCAGCAGCGCCCAAACCACGGACACAGGAGCCTACGAGCAGTACTTC. J is TRBJ2-7 and V is TRBV13; tentatively, D is TRBD1 (5 bases). CDR3 length: 17 amino acids. CDR1 and CDR2 (germline): PRHDT, FYEKMQ (reference sequence). V lost 5 bases to trimming and J lost 2 bases, with 22 bases between them.

This sequence joins TRBV28 and TRBJ1-2, with a weak D call TRBD1 (5 bases). The germline V and J ends were trimmed by 3 bases and 5 bases, with 10 bases remaining between them. Germline CDR1 and CDR2: MDHEN and SYDVKM. The CDR3 has 13 amino acids. CDR3: CASSLGQGYGYTF. In DNA, the CDR3 is TGTGCCAGCAGTTTGGGGCAGGGTTATGGCTACACCTTC.

The chain uses TRBV28 and TRBJ1-4, with D maybe TRBD1 (5 bases). This CDR3 region has 16 residues. CDR1 is MDHEN, CDR2 SYDVKM, per germline. V lost 5 bases and J lost 8, with 21 bases in between. The CDR3 sequence: CASSAYSRGAREKLFF. DNA for the CDR3: TGTGCCAGCAGTGCTTACTCACGTGGGGCGAGGGAAAAACTGTTTTTT.

V usage is TRBV10-2 and J usage is TRBJ1-3, with D perhaps TRBD1 (5 bases). The CDR3 runs to 17 residues. The germline V gene has CDR1 WSHSY and CDR2 SAAADI. The V gene lost 6 bases and the J gene lost 0 bases, with 18 bases spanning the gap. This CDR3 reads CASSGILGLNSGNTIYF. Written as DNA, the CDR3 is TGCGCCAGCAGCGGTATCCTGGGACTGAACTCTGGAAACACCATATATTTT.

The chain joins TRBV11-2 to TRBJ1-1; perhaps TRBD1 as D (5 bases). The CDR3 totals 16 residues. CDR1 is SGHAT and CDR2 is FQNNGV in the germline V gene. The germline V and J ends were trimmed by 0 bases and 2 bases, with 13 bases remaining between them. The CDR3 is CASSLETPGSNTEAFF. Written as DNA, the CDR3 is TGTGCCAGCAGCTTAGAAACCCCAGGGTCTAACACTGAAGCTTTCTTT.

The chain combines TRBV7-9 with TRBJ2-3; 7 bases map to TRBD2. The CDR3 totals 16 residues. In germline, CDR1 is SEHNR, CDR2 FQNEAQ (reference sequence). Losses at the gene ends were 5 bases for V and 4 bases for J; bases not matched to a gene: 12. The CDR3, as DNA: TGTGCCAGCAGCCCCCCGGGGGGTTTCATTTCAGATACGCAGTATTTT. Protein: CASSPPGGFISDTQYF.

The gene calls are TRBV7-2 and TRBJ2-7; TRBD1 might be the D (5 bases). The CDR3 loop spans 14 amino acids. Trimming shortened V by 5 bases and J by 4 bases, and 15 bases separated the two germline ends. Looked up from germline, CDR1 is SGHTA and CDR2 is FQGNSA. The CDR3 nucleotides are TGTGCCAGCAGCCTTAGCAGGGCCTCTTACGAGCAGTACTTC. Its translation: CASSLSRASYEQYF.

This clone came up a few times. CDR3: CASSEQGGEKLFF. The CDR3 nucleotides read TGTGCCAGCAGTGAACAGGGAGGGGAAAAACTGTTTTTT. The chain couples TRBV6-1 to TRBJ1-4; weak D call: TRBD1 (5 bases). This CDR3 has 13 residues. The ends were cut back, 2 bases at V and 8 bases at J, with 9 bases in the middle. From germline, CDR1 is MNHNS and CDR2 SASEGT.

The V call is TRBV19, the J call TRBJ1-2; D is uncertain. V shed 3 bases and J shed 4 bases, with 12 bases lying between them. Germline V CDR1 and CDR2: LNHDA, SQIVND (reference sequence). This CDR3 has 14 amino acids. CDR3 protein: CASSISLIAYGYTF. For the CDR3, the DNA is TGTGCCAGTAGTATCTCCCTAATCGCCTATGGCTACACCTTC. The full variable domain, in which reference TRBV19 and TRBJ1-2 provide the parts outside the CDR3, is DGGITQSPKYLFRKEGQNVTLSCEQNLNHDAMYWYRQDPGQGLRLIYYSQIVNDFQKGDIAEGYSVSREKKESFPLTVTSAQKNPTAFYLCASSISLIAYGYTFGSGTRLTVV.

The chain joins TRBV2 to TRBJ2-1; 7 nucleotides agree with TRBD2. Germline V gene lookup returns CDR1 SNHLY and CDR2 FYNNEI. Unmatched junction bases numbered 15, after V lost 7 bases and J lost 12 bases. The CDR3 runs 14 residues. In nucleotides, the CDR3 is TGTGCCAGCATGGGGGAGGGATCTTTCGGGGGGCAGTTCTTC. Translation: CASMGEGSFGGQFF.

A single count supports this clone. The chain links TRBV6-1 to TRBJ1-6, with unresolved D. V was pared by 10 bases and J by 14 bases, with 12 bases between. Germline assignment: CDR1 MNHNS and CDR2 SASEGT. The CDR3 length is 10 residues. CDR3 residues: CANARAALHF. CDR3 bases: TGTGCCAACGCCCGCGCTGCCCTCCACTTT.

The V and J genes are TRBV11-2 and TRBJ1-5; possibly TRBD1 for D (5 bases). CDR1 SGHAT and CDR2 FQNNGV come from the germline V gene. CDR3 length: 15 amino acids. Trimming removed 6 bases from V and 3 bases from J, with 15 bases in between. The CDR3 sequence: CASSPMGQANQPQHF. The CDR3 coding sequence is TGTGCCAGCAGTCCAATGGGGCAGGCCAATCAGCCCCAGCATTTT.

V and J are TRBV5-5 and TRBJ1-5, with 10 bases aligning to TRBD1. V shed 0 bases and J 4 bases; nucleotides not matched to a gene: 1. Germline V CDR1 and CDR2: SGHKS, YYEKEE (reference sequence). The CDR3 covers 15 residues. CDR3: CASSLGQGANQPQHF. In DNA form, the CDR3 reads TGTGCCAGCAGCTTGGGACAGGGGGCTAATCAGCCCCAGCATTTT.

The chain has TRBV6-5 and TRBJ1-2; 8 bases are a match to TRBD1. The CDR3 length is 14 residues. Germline lookup yields CDR1 MNHEY and CDR2 SVGAGI. The V segment lost 5 bases and the J segment 8 bases; nucleotides outside the gene matches: 10. The CDR3 protein is CASSPQDRETGYTF. The CDR3 DNA sequence: TGTGCCAGCAGTCCCCAGGACAGGGAGACGGGCTACACCTTC.

The rearrangement uses TRBV5-6 and TRBJ1-5; D unclear. The CDR3 runs 15 residues. V lost 1 base to trimming and J lost 0 bases, with 8 bases between them. Germline V lookup: CDR1 SGHDT, CDR2 YYEEEE. CDR3: CASSLYLYSNQPQHF. Written as DNA, the CDR3 is TGTGCCAGCAGCTTGTATTTATATAGCAATCAGCCCCAGCATTTT. Combining the CDR3 with reference TRBV5-6 and TRBJ1-5 gives the whole variable domain DAGVTQSPTHLIKTRGQQVTLRCSPKSGHDTVSWYQQALGQGPQFIFQYYEEEERQRGNFPDRFSGHQFPNYSSELNVNALLLGDSALYLCASSLYLYSNQPQHFGDGTRLSIL.